This T cell receptor beta chain was documented in a study of spatial heterogeneity in lung cancer. This clonotype has at least ten counts. V was clipped by 2 bases and J by 6 bases; unmatched bases: 6. The CDR3 loop spans 14 amino acids. Germline CDR1 reads SGHNT; CDR2 reads YYREEE (reference sequence). TCRdb ran MiXCR on the 5' RACE reads and lists one entry per CDR3 protein. In the table there are tens of thousands of distinct CDR3 sequences, 6.8% of which are singletons. Specified time point: sample taken at primary tumor resection. No cell sorting; template was whole RNA from tumor, lung tissue or PBMC.

The sample here was PBMCs, taken at surgery. This sequence was found in a female donor with early-stage non-small cell lung cancer. The chain carries TRBV5-4 and TRBJ2-7; TRBD2 matches at 9 bases. For the CDR3, the DNA is TGTGCCAGCAGCTTCTCGGGACTAGCTGGCGAGCAGTACTTC. As protein: CASSFSGLAGEQYF. The variable domain in full, completed from reference TRBV5-4 and TRBJ2-7, reads ETGVTQSPTHLIKTRGQQVTLRCSSQSGHNTVSWYQQALGQGPQFIFQYYREEENGRGNFPPRFSGLQFPNYSSELNVNALELDDSALYLCASSFSGLAGEQYFGPGTRLTVT.